The 12 T cell receptor beta chains below all came from one sample that was sequenced in a study of blood T cell repertoires in COVID-19. Repertoires were generated with immunoSEQ multiplex PCR, while TCRdb's copy carries only in-frame clones and drops some. Counted here are 390,000 or so clones, around 87% occurring once; the ten biggest clones make up about 9.4%. Sample: PBMCs or T cells enriched from blood (not recorded which). The receptors come from a woman between 45 and 60 years old who had recovered from COVID-19.

The rearrangement joins TRBV5-8 to TRBJ1-2, with D unresolved. Germline CDR1 and CDR2: SGHTS and YDEGEE. There are 12 residues in the CDR3. Trimming cost V 2 bases and J 9 bases, with 11 bases left between them. This CDR3 reads CASSLQKFSYTF. DNA for the CDR3: TGTGCCAGCAGCTTACAGAAGTTTAGCTACACCTTC. Full variable domain (missing parts from reference TRBV5-8 and TRBJ1-2): EAGVTQSPTHLIKTRGQQATLRCSPISGHTSVYWYQQALGLGLQFLLWYDEGEERNRGNFPPRFSGRQFPNYSSELNVNALELEDSALYLCASSLQKFSYTFGSGTRLTVV.

The chain links TRBV11-3 to TRBJ1-4; TRBD1 aligns across 7 bases. This CDR3 is built from 18 residues. The V and J ends lost 5 bases and 0 bases, in that order; junction bases with no gene match: 12. Germline V gene sequence: CDR1 SGHNT, CDR2 YENEEA. The CDR3 protein is CASSPIGGESATNEKLFF. The CDR3 DNA sequence: TGTGCCAGCAGCCCCATAGGGGGCGAGAGTGCAACTAATGAAAAACTGTTTTTT.

V and J are TRBV24-1 and TRBJ2-5; tentatively, D is TRBD1 (6 bases). In germline, CDR1 is KGHDR, CDR2 SFDVKD. The germline V and J ends were trimmed by 5 bases and 3 bases, with 9 bases remaining between them. The CDR3 length is 13 residues. CDR3 nucleotide sequence: TGTGCCACCAGTGGGGGGCAGAAAGAGACCCAGTACTTC. It encodes CATSGGQKETQYF.

This clone was seen once. This rearrangement joins TRBV10-1 to TRBJ1-3; 9 bases match TRBD1. V shed 0 bases, J shed 4 bases, and the junction held 10 bases outside the gene matches. Germline V lookup: CDR1 WNHNN, CDR2 SYGVQD (reference sequence). The CDR3 has 18 residues. The CDR3: CASSESQGTGNSGNTIYF. CDR3 in DNA: TGCGCCAGCAGTGAGTCGCAGGGGACAGGGAATTCCGGAAACACCATATATTTT.

This chain connects TRBV5-6 to TRBJ2-5; 8 nucleotides agree with TRBD1. Looked up from germline, CDR1 is SGHDT and CDR2 is YYEEEE. V shed 5 bases, J shed 5 bases, and the junction held 8 bases outside the gene matches. The CDR3 consists of 14 residues. This CDR3 reads CASRLTGVIETQYF. DNA of the CDR3: TGTGCCAGCAGATTGACAGGGGTGATCGAGACCCAGTACTTC.

This chain's CDR3 is CATSAAGGSGGPSPHNEQFF. CDR3 DNA: TGTGCCACCAGTGCCGCCGGAGGTAGCGGGGGGCCCTCCCCCCACAATGAGCAGTTCTTC. The chain uses TRBV24-1 and TRBJ2-1; the match to TRBD2 covers 10 bases. Looked up from germline, CDR1 is KGHDR and CDR2 is SFDVKD. V shed 5 bases and J 5 bases; nucleotides not matched to a gene: 20. The CDR3 is 20 amino acids.

This rearrangement joins TRBV7-8 to TRBJ2-6, with 9 bases that match TRBD1. The CDR3 has 19 amino acids. V lost 2 bases, J lost 0 bases, and 8 bases stayed unmatched. Germline CDR1 reads SGHVS; CDR2 reads FQNEAQ. Here the CDR3 reads CASSLTGQGPNSGANVLTF. The CDR3 nucleotides are TGTGCCAGCAGCTTAACGGGACAGGGACCCAACTCTGGGGCCAACGTCCTGACTTTC.

The chain joins TRBV28 to TRBJ1-1, with a tentative D call TRBD1 (5 bases). Trimming left V 6 bases short and J 2 bases short, with 16 bases between. Germline values: CDR1 MDHEN, CDR2 SYDVKM. CDR3 size: 15 residues. This chain's CDR3 is CASRPAGGDNTEAFF. CDR3 DNA sequence: TGTGCCAGCAGACCGGCGGGGGGGGATAACACTGAAGCTTTCTTT.

The genes are TRBV4-1 and TRBJ1-1; a possible D gene is TRBD1 (5 bases). The CDR3 consists of 15 residues. Germline lookup yields CDR1 MGHRA and CDR2 YSYEKL. The ends were cut back, 1 base at V and 1 base at J, with 10 bases in the middle. The chain's CDR3 is CASSQGRQGNTEAFF. Written as DNA, the CDR3 is TGCGCCAGCAGCCAAGGACGGCAGGGGAACACTGAAGCTTTCTTT.

This sequence joins TRBV13 and TRBJ1-2; D is possibly TRBD1 (5 bases). This CDR3 contains 13 residues. Germline V gene lookup returns CDR1 PRHDT and CDR2 FYEKMQ (reference sequence). V was cut by 4 bases and J by 3 bases, with 9 bases left in between. The CDR3 loop is CASSSRVDYGYTF. As DNA, the CDR3 is TGTGCCAGCAGCTCCAGGGTTGACTATGGCTACACCTTC. Full variable domain (rest looked up from reference TRBV13 and TRBJ1-2): AAGVIQSPRHLIKEKRETATLKCYPIPRHDTVYWYQQGPGQDPQFLISFYEKMQSDKGSIPDRFSAQQFSDYHSELNMSSLELGDSALYFCASSSRVDYGYTFGSGTRLTVV.

J is TRBJ1-2 and V is TRBV6-5; 7 bases are shared with TRBD1. Germline V CDR1 and CDR2: MNHEY, SVGAGI. CDR3 length: 13 residues. Trimming cost V 9 bases and J 2 bases; bases outside gene matches: 6. The CDR3: CASQTGVNYGYTF. CDR3 coding DNA: TGTGCCAGTCAAACAGGGGTGAACTATGGCTACACCTTC.

The chain carries TRBV7-3 and TRBJ2-3; 9 nucleotides line up with TRBD1. The germline CDR1 and CDR2 sequences are SGHTA and FQGTGA. Trimming took 4 bases from V and 6 from J; bases not matched to a gene: 2. This CDR3 is built from 13 residues. The CDR3 sequence: CASSSGTGDTQYF. DNA for the CDR3: TGTGCCAGCAGCTCTGGGACAGGGGATACGCAGTATTTT.